This T cell receptor (beta chain) was profiled in a study of T cells in Graves' hyperthyroidism and ophthalmopathy. Study observations and caveats: Among thyroid clonotypes expanded above 0.001, most also appeared in blood. Progression to ophthalmopathy was predicted a median of 6.5 months early.

Trimming removed 5 bases from V and 5 bases from J; junction bases left unmatched: 5. CDR1 is SGHTA and CDR2 is FQGTGA in the germline V gene. The CDR3 has 14 amino acids. As concerns this clonotype: The antigen is not known.

There were TCR beta CDR3 regions amplified from RNA transcripts. The TCR CDR3 was amplified in a first-round RT-PCR using the HTBI primer set. A single record per CDR3 protein comes from TCRdb applying MiXCR to the multiplex PCR reads. The repertoire has 660,000 or so distinct CDR3 sequences, nearly 45% of them found once; the top ten carry roughly 6.5%. Patients showing uncontrolled infection, other autoimmune disease, pregnancy or lactation were ineligible. Diagnoses used clinical symptoms, serum thyroxine and TRAb, thyroid ultrasound and orbital computed tomography. The sequence derives from an adult man with Graves' disease, either hyperthyroidism or ophthalmopathy (not recorded which). The sequenced sample consisted of peripheral blood or thyroid tissue (not recorded which). V is TRBV7-3 and J is TRBJ2-2; 7 nucleotides agree with TRBD1. CDR3 coding DNA: TGTGCCAGCAGCCCCGGGACAGAGACCGGGGAGCTGTTTTTT. Its translation is CASSPGTETGELFF.